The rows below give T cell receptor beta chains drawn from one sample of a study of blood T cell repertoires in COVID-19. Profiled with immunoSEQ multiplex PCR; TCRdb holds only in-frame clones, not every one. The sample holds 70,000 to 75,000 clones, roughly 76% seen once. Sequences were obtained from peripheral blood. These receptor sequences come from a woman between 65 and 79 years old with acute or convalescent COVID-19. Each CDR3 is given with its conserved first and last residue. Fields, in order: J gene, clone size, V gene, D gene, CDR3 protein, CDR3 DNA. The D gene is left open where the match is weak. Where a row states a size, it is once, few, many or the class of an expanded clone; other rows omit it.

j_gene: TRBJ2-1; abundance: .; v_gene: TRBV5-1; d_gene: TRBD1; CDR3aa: CASSSTGGNGKEQFF; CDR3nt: TGCGCCAGCAGCTCCACAGGGGGTAATGGGAAGGAGCAGTTCTTC
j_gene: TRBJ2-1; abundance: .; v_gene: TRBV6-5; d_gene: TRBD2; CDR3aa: CASSYRGSYTYNEQFF; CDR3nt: TGTGCCAGCAGTTACCGCGGGAGTTACACCTACAATGAGCAGTTCTTC
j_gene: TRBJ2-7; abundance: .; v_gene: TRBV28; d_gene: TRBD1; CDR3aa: CASSAPTGQGRNEQYF; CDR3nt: TGTGCCAGCAGTGCGCCTACGGGACAGGGGCGCAACGAGCAGTACTTC
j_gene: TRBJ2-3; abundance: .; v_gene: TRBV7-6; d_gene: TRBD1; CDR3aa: CASSPAGTGGASQRTDTQYF; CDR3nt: TGTGCCAGCAGCCCAGCCGGGACAGGGGGCGCGTCCCAGAGGACAGATACGCAGTATTTT
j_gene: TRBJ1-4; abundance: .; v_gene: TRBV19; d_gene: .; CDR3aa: CASTPTGINEKLFF; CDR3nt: TGTGCCAGTACCCCGACGGGGATTAATGAAAAACTGTTTTTT
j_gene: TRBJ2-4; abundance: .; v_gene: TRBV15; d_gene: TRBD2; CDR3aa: CATSSSTGTSGSVISYF; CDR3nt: TGTGCCACCAGCAGCTCAACAGGTACTAGCGGGAGCGTCATCTCGTACTTC
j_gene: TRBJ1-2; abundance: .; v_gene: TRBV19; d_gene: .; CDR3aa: CASSPYVPLANYGYTF; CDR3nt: TGTGCCAGTAGTCCCTACGTGCCACTAGCTAACTATGGCTACACCTTC
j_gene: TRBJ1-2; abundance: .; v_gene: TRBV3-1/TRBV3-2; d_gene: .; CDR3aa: CASSQDQTGPGYTF; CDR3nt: TGTGCCAGCAGCCAAGATCAAACAGGGCCTGGCTACACCTTC
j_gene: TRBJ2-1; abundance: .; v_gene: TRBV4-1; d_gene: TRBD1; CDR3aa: CASSQDRERTGAVYNEQFF; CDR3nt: TGCGCCAGCAGCCAAGATAGAGAAAGGACAGGGGCGGTTTACAATGAGCAGTTCTTC
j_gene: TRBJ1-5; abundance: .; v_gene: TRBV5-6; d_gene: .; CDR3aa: CASSLLGSQGNQPQHF; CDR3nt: TGTGCCAGCAGCCTGCTCGGGAGTCAAGGCAATCAGCCCCAGCATTTT
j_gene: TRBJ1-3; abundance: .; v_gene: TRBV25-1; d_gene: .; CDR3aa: CASSEFRGAGNTIYF; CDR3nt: TGTGCCAGCAGTGAATTCCGGGGGGCTGGAAACACCATATATTTT
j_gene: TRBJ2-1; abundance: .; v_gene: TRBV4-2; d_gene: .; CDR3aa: CASRPYTARSSYNEQFF; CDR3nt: TGTGCCAGCAGGCCTTACACTGCGCGGAGCTCCTACAATGAGCAGTTCTTC
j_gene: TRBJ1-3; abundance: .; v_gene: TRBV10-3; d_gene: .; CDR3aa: CAIGGGAGNTIYF; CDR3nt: TGTGCCATCGGTGGGGGAGCTGGAAACACCATATATTTT
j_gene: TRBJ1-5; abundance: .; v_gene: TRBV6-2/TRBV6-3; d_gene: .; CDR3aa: CASSPGSFNGQPQHF; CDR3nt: TGTGCCAGCAGTCCGGGGTCTTTTAACGGGCAGCCCCAGCATTTT
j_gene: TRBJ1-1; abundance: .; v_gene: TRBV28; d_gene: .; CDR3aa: CKGGFTEAFF; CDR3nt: TGTAAGGGGGGGTTCACTGAAGCTTTCTTT
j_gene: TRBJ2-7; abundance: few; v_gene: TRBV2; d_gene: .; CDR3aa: CASTQTEIYEQYF; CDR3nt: TGTGCCAGCACCCAGACTGAGATCTACGAGCAGTACTTC
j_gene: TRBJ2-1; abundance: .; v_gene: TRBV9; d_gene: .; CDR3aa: CASSRRGSGYNEQFF; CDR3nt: TGTGCCAGCAGCCGGCGTGGGAGTGGCTACAATGAGCAGTTCTTC
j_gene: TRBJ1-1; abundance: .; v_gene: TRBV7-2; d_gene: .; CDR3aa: CASSVTWNTEAFF; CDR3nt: TGTGCCAGCAGCGTGACATGGAACACTGAAGCTTTCTTT
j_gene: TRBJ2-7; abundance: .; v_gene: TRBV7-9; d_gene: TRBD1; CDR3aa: CASSDRDRDYEQYF; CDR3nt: TGTGCCAGCAGCGATAGGGACAGGGACTACGAGCAGTACTTC
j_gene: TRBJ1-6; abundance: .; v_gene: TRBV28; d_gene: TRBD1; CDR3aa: CASSPGQGRGSPLHF; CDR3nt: TGTGCCAGCAGCCCCGGACAGGGAAGAGGTTCACCCCTCCACTTT
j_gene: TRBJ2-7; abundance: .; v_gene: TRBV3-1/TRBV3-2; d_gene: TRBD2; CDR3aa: CASSPRGSGRANEQYF; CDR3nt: TGTGCCAGCAGCCCCCGGGGTAGCGGGAGGGCTAACGAGCAGTACTTC
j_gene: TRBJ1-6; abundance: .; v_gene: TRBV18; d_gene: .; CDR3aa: CASSAYGAPLHF; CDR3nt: TGTGCCAGCTCAGCCTACGGTGCACCCCTCCACTTT
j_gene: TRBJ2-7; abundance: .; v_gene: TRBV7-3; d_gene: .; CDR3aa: CASSSGLLPYEQYF; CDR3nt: TGTGCCAGCAGCTCGGGACTCCTTCCCTACGAGCAGTACTTC
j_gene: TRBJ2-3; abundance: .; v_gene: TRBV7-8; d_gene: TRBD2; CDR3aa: CASSPSGSLTDTQYF; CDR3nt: TGTGCCAGCAGCCCTAGCGGGAGTCTAACAGATACGCAGTATTTT
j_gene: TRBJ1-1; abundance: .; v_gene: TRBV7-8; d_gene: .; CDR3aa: CASSLGGGPTEAFF; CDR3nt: TGTGCCAGCAGTTTGGGAGGGGGGCCGACTGAAGCTTTCTTT
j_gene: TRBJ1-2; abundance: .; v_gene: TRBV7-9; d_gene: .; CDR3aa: CASSLGLSRYTF; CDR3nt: TGTGCCAGCAGCCTAGGACTCTCTCGGTACACCTTC
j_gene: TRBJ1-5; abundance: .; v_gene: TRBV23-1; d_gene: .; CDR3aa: CASSRLVGARYPSNQPQHF; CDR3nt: TGCGCCAGCAGTCGGCTGGTGGGGGCCCGTTATCCTAGCAATCAGCCCCAGCATTTT
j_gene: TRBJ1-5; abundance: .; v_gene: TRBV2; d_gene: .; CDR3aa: CASKETRGSNQPQHF; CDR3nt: TGTGCCAGCAAGGAGACCAGGGGTAGCAATCAGCCCCAGCATTTT
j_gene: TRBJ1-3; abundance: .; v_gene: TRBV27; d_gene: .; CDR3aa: CASSLRGSDSGNTIYF; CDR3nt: TGTGCCAGCAGTTTAAGAGGGTCAGACTCTGGAAACACCATATATTTT
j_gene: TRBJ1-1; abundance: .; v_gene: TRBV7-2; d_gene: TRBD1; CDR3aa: CASSYTGGLTQLTEAFF; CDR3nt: TGTGCCAGCAGCTATACAGGGGGCTTGACTCAACTCACTGAAGCTTTCTTT
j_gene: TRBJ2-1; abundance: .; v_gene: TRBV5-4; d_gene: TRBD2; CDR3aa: CASSSGGGDNEQFF; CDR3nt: TGTGCCAGCAGTTCCGGGGGAGGGGACAATGAGCAGTTCTTC
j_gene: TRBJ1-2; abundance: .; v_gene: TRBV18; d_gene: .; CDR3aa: CASSPGRDGGYTF; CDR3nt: TGTGCCAGCTCACCGGGCAGGGATGGTGGCTACACCTTC
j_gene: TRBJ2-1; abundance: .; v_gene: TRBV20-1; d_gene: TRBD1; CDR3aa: CSAQDRGEFF; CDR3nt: TGCAGTGCTCAGGACAGGGGGGAGTTCTTC
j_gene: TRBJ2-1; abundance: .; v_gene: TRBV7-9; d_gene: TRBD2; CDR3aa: CASSIASGPYNEQFF; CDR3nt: TGTGCCAGCAGCATTGCTAGCGGGCCTTACAATGAGCAGTTCTTC
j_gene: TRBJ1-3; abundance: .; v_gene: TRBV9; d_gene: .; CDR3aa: CASSVEGGGNTIYF; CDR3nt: TGTGCCAGCAGCGTAGAGGGAGGGGGTAACACCATATATTTT
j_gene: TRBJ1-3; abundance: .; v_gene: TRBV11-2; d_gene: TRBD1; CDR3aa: CASSLDAGGFDTIYF; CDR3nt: TGTGCCAGCAGCTTAGATGCAGGGGGCTTTGACACCATATATTTT
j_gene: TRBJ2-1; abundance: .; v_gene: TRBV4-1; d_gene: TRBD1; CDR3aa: CASSTPWTGISDNEQFF; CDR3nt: TGCGCCAGCAGCACCCCTTGGACAGGTATATCCGACAATGAGCAGTTCTTC
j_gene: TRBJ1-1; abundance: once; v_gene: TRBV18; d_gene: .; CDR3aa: CASSPGRTNTEAFF; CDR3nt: TGTGCCAGCTCACCAGGCAGAACGAACACTGAAGCTTTCTTT
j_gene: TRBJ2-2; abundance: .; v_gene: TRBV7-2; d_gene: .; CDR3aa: CASSPGLHTGELFF; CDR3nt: TGTGCCAGCAGCCCGGGACTTCACACCGGGGAGCTGTTTTTT
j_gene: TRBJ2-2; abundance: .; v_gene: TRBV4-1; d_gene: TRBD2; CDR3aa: CASSPRERRETTGELFF; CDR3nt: TGCGCCAGCAGCCCCCGGGAGAGGCGGGAGACCACCGGGGAGCTGTTTTTT
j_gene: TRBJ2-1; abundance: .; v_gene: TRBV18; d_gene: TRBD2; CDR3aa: CASSGLAGDEQFF; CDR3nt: TGTGCCAGCTCCGGTCTAGCGGGCGATGAGCAGTTCTTC
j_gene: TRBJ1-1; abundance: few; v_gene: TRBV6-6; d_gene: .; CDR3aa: CASKGDTEAFF; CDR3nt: TGTGCCTCAAAGGGGGACACTGAAGCTTTCTTT
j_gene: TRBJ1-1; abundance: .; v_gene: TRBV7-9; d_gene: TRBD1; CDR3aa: CASSSRQGYTEAFF; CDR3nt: TGTGCCAGCAGCTCAAGACAGGGATACACTGAAGCTTTCTTT
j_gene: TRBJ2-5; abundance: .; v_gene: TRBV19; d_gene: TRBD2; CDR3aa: CASSIAYTGGPRLRTQYF; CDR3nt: TGTGCCAGTAGTATAGCCTATACGGGAGGACCCCGGTTGCGGACCCAGTACTTC
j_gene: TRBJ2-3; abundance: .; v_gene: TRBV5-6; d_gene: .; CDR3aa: CASSLDRRVSPDTQYF; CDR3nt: TGTGCCAGCAGCTTGGACCGCAGGGTAAGCCCAGATACGCAGTATTTT
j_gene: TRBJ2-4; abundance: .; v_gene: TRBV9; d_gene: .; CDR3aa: CASSNREGAAKNIQYF; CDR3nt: TGTGCCAGCAGTAACCGGGAGGGGGCGGCCAAAAACATTCAGTACTTC
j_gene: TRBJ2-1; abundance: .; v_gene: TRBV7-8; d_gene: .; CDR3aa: CASSSTYSYNEQFF; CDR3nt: TGTGCCAGCAGCTCTACGTACTCCTACAATGAGCAGTTCTTC
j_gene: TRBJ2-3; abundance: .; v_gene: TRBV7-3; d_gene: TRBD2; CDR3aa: CASSLAGGTDTQYF; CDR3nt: TGTGCCAGCAGCCTAGCGGGAGGGACAGATACGCAGTATTTT
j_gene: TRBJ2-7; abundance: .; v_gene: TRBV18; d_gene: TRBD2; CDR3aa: CASSPLGGDEQYF; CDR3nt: TGTGCCAGCTCACCCCTCGGGGGGGACGAGCAGTACTTC
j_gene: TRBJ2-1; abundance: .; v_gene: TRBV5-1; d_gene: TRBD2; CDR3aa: CASSLTSVGNEQFF; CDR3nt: TGCGCCAGCAGCTTAACTAGCGTGGGGAATGAGCAGTTCTTC